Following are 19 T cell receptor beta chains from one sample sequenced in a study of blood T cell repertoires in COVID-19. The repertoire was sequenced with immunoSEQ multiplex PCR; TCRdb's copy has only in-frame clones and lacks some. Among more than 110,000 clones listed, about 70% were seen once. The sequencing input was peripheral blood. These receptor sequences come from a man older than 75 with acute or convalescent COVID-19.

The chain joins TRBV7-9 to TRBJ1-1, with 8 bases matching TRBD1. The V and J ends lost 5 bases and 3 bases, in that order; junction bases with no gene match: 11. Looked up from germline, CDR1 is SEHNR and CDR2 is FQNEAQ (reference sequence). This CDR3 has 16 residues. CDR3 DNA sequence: TGTGCCAGCAGCCGAGACAGGGGTGGAAGGGACACTGAAGCTTTCTTT. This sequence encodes CASSRDRGGRDTEAFF.

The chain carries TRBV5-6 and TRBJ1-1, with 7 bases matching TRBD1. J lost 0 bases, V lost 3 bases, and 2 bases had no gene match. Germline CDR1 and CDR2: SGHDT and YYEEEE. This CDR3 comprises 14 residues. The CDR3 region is CASSSGQVNTEAFF. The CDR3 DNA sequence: TGTGCCAGCAGCTCCGGACAGGTGAACACTGAAGCTTTCTTT.

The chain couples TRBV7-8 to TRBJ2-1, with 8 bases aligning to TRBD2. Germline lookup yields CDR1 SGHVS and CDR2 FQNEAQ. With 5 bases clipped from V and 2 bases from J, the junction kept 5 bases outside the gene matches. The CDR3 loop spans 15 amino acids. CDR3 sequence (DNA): TGTGCCAGCAGCAAAAGCGGGGGAACCTACAATGAGCAGTTCTTC. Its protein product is CASSKSGGTYNEQFF.

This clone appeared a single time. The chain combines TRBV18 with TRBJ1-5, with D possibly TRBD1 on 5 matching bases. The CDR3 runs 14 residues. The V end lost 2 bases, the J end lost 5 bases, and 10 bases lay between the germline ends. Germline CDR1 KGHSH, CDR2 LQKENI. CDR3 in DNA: TGTGCCAGCTCACCAGCTGGGGGGGATCAGCCCCAGCATTTT. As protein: CASSPAGGDQPQHF. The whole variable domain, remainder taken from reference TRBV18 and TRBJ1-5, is NAGVMQNPRHLVRRRGQEARLRCSPMKGHSHVYWYRQLPEEGLKFMVYLQKENIIDESGMPKERFSAEFPKEGPSILRIQQVVRGDSAAYFCASSPAGGDQPQHFGDGTRLSIL.

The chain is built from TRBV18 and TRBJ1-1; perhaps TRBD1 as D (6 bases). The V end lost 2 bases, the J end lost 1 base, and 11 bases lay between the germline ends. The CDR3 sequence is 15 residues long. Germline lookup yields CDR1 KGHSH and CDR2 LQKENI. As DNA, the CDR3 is TGTGCCAGCTCACCAGGGGACACCGCGAACACTGAAGCTTTCTTT. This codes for CASSPGDTANTEAFF.

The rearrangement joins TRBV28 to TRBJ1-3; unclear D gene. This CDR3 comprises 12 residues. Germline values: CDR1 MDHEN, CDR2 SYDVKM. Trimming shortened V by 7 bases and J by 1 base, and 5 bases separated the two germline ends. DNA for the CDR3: TGTGCCAGCAAGGAGTCTGGAAACACCATATATTTT. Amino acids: CASKESGNTIYF. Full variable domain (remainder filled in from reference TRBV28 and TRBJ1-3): DVKVTQSSRYLVKRTGEKVFLECVQDMDHENMFWYRQDPGLGLRLIYFSYDVKMKEKGDIPEGYSVSREKKERFSLILESASTNQTSMYLCASKESGNTIYFGEGSWLTVV.

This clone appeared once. The chain's CDR3 is CASITGGAGGEKLFF. CDR3 sequence (DNA): TGTGCCAGCATCACAGGGGGCGCGGGGGGTGAAAAACTGTTTTTT. The rearrangement links TRBV7-9 to TRBJ1-4, with 9 positions matching TRBD1. Germline V gene data show CDR1 as SEHNR and CDR2 as FQNEAQ (reference sequence). The CDR3 has 15 amino acids. V gave up 7 bases and J gave up 7 bases; unmatched junction bases: 10.

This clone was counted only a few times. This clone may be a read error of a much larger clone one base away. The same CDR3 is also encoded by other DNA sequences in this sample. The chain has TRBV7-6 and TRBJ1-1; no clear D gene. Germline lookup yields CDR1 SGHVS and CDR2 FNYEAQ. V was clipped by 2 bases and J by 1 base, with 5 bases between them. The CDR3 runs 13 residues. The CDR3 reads CASSLQENTEAFF. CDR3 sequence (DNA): TGTGCCAGCAGCTTACAGGAGAACACTGAAGCTTTCTTT.

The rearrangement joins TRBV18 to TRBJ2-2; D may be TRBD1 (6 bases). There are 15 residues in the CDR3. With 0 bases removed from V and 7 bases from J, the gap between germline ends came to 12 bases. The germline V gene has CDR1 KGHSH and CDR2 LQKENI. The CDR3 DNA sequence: TGTGCCAGCTCACCACCGAATCAGGGGTTCGGGGAGCTGTTTTTT. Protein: CASSPPNQGFGELFF.

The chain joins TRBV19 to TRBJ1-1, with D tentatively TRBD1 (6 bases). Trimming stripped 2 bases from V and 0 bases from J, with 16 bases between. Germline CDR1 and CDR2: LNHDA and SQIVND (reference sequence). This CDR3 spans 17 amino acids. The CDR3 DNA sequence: TGTGCCAGTAGTATATCACAGGGAGCGAATTTGAACACTGAAGCTTTCTTT. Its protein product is CASSISQGANLNTEAFF.

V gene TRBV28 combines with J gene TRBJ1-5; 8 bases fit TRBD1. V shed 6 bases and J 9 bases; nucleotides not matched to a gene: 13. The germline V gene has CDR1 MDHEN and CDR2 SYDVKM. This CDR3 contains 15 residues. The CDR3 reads CASRGGEQGGPPQHF. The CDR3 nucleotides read TGTGCCAGCAGGGGAGGGGAACAGGGGGGACCGCCCCAGCATTTT. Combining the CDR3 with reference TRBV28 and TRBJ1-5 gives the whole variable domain DVKVTQSSRYLVKRTGEKVFLECVQDMDHENMFWYRQDPGLGLRLIYFSYDVKMKEKGDIPEGYSVSREKKERFSLILESASTNQTSMYLCASRGGEQGGPPQHFGDGTRLSIL.

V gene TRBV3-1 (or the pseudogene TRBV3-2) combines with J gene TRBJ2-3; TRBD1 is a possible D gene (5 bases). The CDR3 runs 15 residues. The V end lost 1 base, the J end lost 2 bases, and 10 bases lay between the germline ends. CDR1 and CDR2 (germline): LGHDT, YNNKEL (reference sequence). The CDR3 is CASSQVGAITDTQYF. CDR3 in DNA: TGTGCCAGCAGCCAAGTAGGGGCGATCACAGATACGCAGTATTTT.

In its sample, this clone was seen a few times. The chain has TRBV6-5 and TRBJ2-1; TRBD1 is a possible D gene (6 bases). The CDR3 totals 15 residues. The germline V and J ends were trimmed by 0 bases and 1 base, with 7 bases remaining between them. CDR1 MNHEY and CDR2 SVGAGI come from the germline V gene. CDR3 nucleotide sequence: TGTGCCAGCAGTTACTCGGGGGCTTCCTACAATGAGCAGTTCTTC. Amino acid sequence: CASSYSGASYNEQFF.

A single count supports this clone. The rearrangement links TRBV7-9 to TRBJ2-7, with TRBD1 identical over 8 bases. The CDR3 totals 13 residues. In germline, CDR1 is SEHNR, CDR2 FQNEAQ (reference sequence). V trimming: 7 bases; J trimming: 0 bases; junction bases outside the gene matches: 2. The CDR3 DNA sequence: TGTGCCAGCATCGGACAGGGCTCCTACGAGCAGTACTTC. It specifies CASIGQGSYEQYF.

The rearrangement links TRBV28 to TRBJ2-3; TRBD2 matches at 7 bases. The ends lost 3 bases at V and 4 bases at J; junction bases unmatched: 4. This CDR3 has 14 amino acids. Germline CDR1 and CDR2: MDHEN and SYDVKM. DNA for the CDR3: TGTGCCAGCAGTTTTGGTGGGGGGGCAGATACGCAGTATTTT. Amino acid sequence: CASSFGGGADTQYF. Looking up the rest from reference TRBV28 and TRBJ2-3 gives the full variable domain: DVKVTQSSRYLVKRTGEKVFLECVQDMDHENMFWYRQDPGLGLRLIYFSYDVKMKEKGDIPEGYSVSREKKERFSLILESASTNQTSMYLCASSFGGGADTQYFGPGTRLTVL.

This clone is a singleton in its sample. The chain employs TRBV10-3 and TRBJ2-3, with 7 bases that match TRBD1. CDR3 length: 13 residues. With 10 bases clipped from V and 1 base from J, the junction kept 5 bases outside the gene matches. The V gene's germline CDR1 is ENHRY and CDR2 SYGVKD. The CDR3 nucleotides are TGTGCCACCAGGGACAGTCGCACAGATACGCAGTATTTT. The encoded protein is CATRDSRTDTQYF.

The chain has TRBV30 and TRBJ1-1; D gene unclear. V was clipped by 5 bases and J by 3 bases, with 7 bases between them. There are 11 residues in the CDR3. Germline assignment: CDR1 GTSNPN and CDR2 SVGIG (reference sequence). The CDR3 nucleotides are TGTGCCTGGGCGGTGGACACTGAAGCTTTCTTT. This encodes CAWAVDTEAFF.

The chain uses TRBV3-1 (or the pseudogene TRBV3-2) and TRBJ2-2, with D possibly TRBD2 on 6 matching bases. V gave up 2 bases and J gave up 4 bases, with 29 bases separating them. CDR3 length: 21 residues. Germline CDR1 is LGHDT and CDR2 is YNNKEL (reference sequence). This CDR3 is CASSQSALNSGNCWSTGELFF. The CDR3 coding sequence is TGTGCCAGCAGCCAATCCGCGTTGAATAGCGGAAATTGCTGGAGCACCGGGGAGCTGTTTTTT.

The CDR3 here is CATSRDYWQGAPGYTF. The CDR3 DNA reads TGTGCCACCAGCAGAGATTATTGGCAGGGGGCGCCTGGCTACACCTTC. The chain carries TRBV15 and TRBJ1-2; 8 positions agree with TRBD1. CDR3 length: 16 amino acids. Germline V gene lookup returns CDR1 LNHNV and CDR2 YYDKDF (reference sequence). The V segment lost 0 bases and the J segment 7 bases; nucleotides outside the gene matches: 10. The full variable domain, rest sourced from reference TRBV15 and TRBJ1-2, is DAMVIQNPRYQVTQFGKPVTLSCSQTLNHNVMYWYQQKSSQAPKLLFHYYDKDFNNEADTPDNFQSRRPNTSFCFLDIRSPGLGDTAMYLCATSRDYWQGAPGYTFGSGTRLTVV.